This T cell receptor beta chain derives from a study of monozygotic twins with cystic fibrosis. General study results and limits: Clonality was generally low (median roughly 0.01), higher in the most severe patients. In 13 of 16 pairs, V gene usage was closest to the co-twin's.

The data were produced by immunoSEQ multiplex PCR, yet TCRdb's version contains in-frame clones alone and is incomplete. Seen here are approximately 24,000 clones, approximately 96% observed once, and the top ten hold 2.5% to 3%. Remarks on this clone: Its antigen is not known.

Germline-derived CDR1 and CDR2 are GTSNPN and SVGIG (reference sequence). Trimming took 4 bases from V and 2 from J, leaving 21 bases between them. This CDR3 is built from 17 residues. The sample was blood. This sequence joins TRBV30 and TRBJ2-1; tentative D call: TRBD1 (6 bases). This receptor was taken from a girl aged 2 to 10 with cystic fibrosis. CDR3 nucleotides: TGTGCCTGGACCCGTAACAGGATCCCAGGGGCCTACAATGAGCAGTTCTTC. Amino acids: CAWTRNRIPGAYNEQFF. Together with reference TRBV30 and TRBJ2-1, the CDR3 gives the full variable domain: SQTIHQWPATLVQPVGSPLSLECTVEGTSNPNLYWYRQAAGRGLQLLFYSVGIGQISSEVPQNLSASRPQDRQFILSSKKLLLSDSGFYLCAWTRNRIPGAYNEQFFGPGTRLTVL.